This TCR beta chain is from a study of control samples from healthy donors and cancer patients. This CDR3 region has 15 residues. Germline CDR1 reads SGDLS; CDR2 reads YYNGEE. Germline trimming cut 0 bases from V and 9 bases from J; bases unmatched to any gene: 4. Measured with immunoSEQ multiplex PCR; TCRdb has only the in-frame clones, and not every one. The sample records some 120,000 clones, 70% to 90% being singletons. This TCR came from a man aged 55 to 69 in good health. The specimen was blood. The V gene is TRBV9, the J gene TRBJ1-6; 9 bases agree with TRBD1. CDR3: CASSVEGQGFSPLHF. The CDR3 DNA reads as TGTGCCAGCAGCGTAGAGGGACAGGGTTTTTCACCCCTCCACTTT.